This TCR beta chain originates from a study of cytomegalovirus exposure and HLA in healthy donors. Study-wide background: Later, an analysis reported that the approximately 120 validation repertoires had used the same platform as the roughly 700 first-cohort repertoires. General study findings and limits: Some TCR beta chains (approximately 180 of them) were listed as cytomegalovirus-associated. The study found most TCR sequences rare, yet found some public TCRs in many donors.

V lost 7 bases and J lost 6, with 21 bases in between. CDR3 length: 14 amino acids. The V gene's germline CDR1 is SQVTM and CDR2 ANQGSEA. TCRdb's table, derived via immunoSEQ multiplex PCR, lists solely in-frame clones and lacks some. The sample has roughly 150,000 clones; around nine tenths are singletons. Regarding this clone: The antigen remains unidentified.

The sequencing input was PBMCs. The gene calls are TRBV29-1 and TRBJ1-1, with D perhaps TRBD1 (5 bases). The source of this sequence is a man between 18 and 29 years old in good health and CMV-seropositive. The CDR3 region is CSARGVRRGAEAFF. The CDR3 nucleotides read TGCAGCGCTCGGGGGGTGAGGCGAGGGGCTGAAGCTTTCTTT.